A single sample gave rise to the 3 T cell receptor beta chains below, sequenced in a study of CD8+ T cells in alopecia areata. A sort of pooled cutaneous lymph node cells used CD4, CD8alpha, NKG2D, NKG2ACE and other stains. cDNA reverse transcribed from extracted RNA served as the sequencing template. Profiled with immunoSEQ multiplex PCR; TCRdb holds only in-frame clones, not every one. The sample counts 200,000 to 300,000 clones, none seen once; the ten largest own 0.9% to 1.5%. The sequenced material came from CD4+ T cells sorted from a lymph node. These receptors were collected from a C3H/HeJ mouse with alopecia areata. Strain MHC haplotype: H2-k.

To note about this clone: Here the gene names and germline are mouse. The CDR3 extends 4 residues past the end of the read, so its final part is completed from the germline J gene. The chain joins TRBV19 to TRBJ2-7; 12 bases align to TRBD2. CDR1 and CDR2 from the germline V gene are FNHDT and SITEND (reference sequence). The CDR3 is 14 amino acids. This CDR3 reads CASSQGLGGYEQYF. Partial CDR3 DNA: TGTGCCAGCAGTCAGGGACTGGGGGGTTAT.

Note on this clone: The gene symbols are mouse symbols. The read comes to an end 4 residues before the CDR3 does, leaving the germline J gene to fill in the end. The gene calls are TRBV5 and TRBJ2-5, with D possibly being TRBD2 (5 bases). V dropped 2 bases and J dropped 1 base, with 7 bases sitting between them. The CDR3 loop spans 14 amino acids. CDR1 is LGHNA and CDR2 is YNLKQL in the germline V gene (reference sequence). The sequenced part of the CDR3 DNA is TGTGCCAGCAGCCAACCTGGGTACCAAGAC. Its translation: CASSQPGYQD. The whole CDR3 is CASSQPGYQDTQYF.

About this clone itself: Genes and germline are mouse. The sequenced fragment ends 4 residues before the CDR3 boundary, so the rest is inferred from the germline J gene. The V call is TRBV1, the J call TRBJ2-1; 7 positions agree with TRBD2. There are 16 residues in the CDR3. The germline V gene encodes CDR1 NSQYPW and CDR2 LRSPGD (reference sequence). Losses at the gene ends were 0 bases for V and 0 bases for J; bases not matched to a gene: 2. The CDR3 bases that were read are TGCACCTGCAGTGCAGATTCTGGGGGTAACTATGCT. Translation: CTCSADSGGNYA. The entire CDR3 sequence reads CTCSADSGGNYAEQFF.